The 27 T cell receptor beta chains reported below all come from one sample, sequenced in a study of blood T cell repertoires in COVID-19 (dated by TCRdb to between 2020 and 2021). Library method: the immunoSEQ multiplex PCR assay. TCRdb re-hosts the immuneACCESS table, in-frame sequences only. Its copies lack some clones; in the studies checked, an unresolved V gene accounts for under half of them, and the cause for the rest is not known. In this sample the table shows some 97,000 clones, 88% of which occur a single time. Of the sample, about 4.6% falls within the top ten clones. Source material: peripheral blood. The receptors were sampled from a human donor in a cohort sampled during active COVID-19.

This clone was recorded many times. The chain links TRBV15 to TRBJ2-5; tentatively, D is TRBD2 (6 bases). Germline assignment: CDR1 LNHNV and CDR2 YYDKDF (reference sequence). V gave up 4 bases and J gave up 8 bases, with 14 bases separating them. There are 13 residues in the CDR3. The CDR3 DNA reads TGTGCCACCAGCACCAGGGACTTCTCAACCCAGTACTTC. It translates to CATSTRDFSTQYF.

This clone was recorded only once. The rearrangement uses TRBV6-2 or TRBV6-3 and TRBJ1-1, with D possibly being TRBD1 (5 bases). The germline V gene has CDR1 MNHEY and CDR2 SVGEGT. The CDR3 consists of 14 residues. The V end was cut by 2 bases, the J end by 8 bases, with 15 bases between. This CDR3 reads CASSYPFQGSEAFF. The DNA for the CDR3 is TGTGCCAGCAGTTACCCGTTTCAGGGAAGCGAAGCTTTCTTT.

This clone was picked up one time. V gene TRBV5-4 combines with J gene TRBJ2-1; possibly TRBD1 for D (7 bases). The CDR3 loop spans 16 amino acids. From germline, CDR1 is SGHNT and CDR2 YYREEE (reference sequence). V lost 4 bases to trimming and J lost 1 base, with 15 bases between them. CDR3 DNA sequence: TGTGCCAGCAGCCCCGCCCAGGGGGGTTCCTACAATGAGCAGTTCTTC. Protein: CASSPAQGGSYNEQFF.

The count of this clone is one. The rearrangement links TRBV25-1 to TRBJ2-7, with 8 bases aligning to TRBD2. J gave up 8 bases and V 4 bases, and 7 bases lay outside the gene matches. Germline CDR1 is MGHDK and CDR2 is SYGVNS. The CDR3 has 13 amino acids. CDR3 DNA: TGTGCCAGCAGTGGTAGCGGGAATAATCAGCAGTACTTC. The encoded protein is CASSGSGNNQQYF.

This chain connects TRBV7-2 to TRBJ2-3, with 10 positions matching TRBD1. The CDR3 has 15 residues. J lost 1 base, V lost 4 bases, and 2 bases had no gene match. Germline V gene lookup returns CDR1 SGHTA and CDR2 FQGNSA. The CDR3 protein is CASSSGTGGTDTQYF. The CDR3 DNA reads TGTGCCAGCAGCTCCGGGACAGGGGGCACAGATACGCAGTATTTT.

V and J are TRBV12-5 and TRBJ2-6, with D possibly being TRBD2 (5 bases). The CDR3 is 18 amino acids. CDR1 is LGHNT, CDR2 FRNRAP, per germline. Trimming removed 1 base at V and 0 bases at J, with 13 bases between. The CDR3 loop is CASGLESTRDSGANVLTF. In DNA form, the CDR3 reads TGTGCTAGTGGTTTGGAATCCACTAGGGACTCTGGGGCCAACGTCCTGACTTTC.

The chain couples TRBV25-1 to TRBJ2-3; TRBD2 matches at 14 bases. Germline CDR1 reads MGHDK; CDR2 reads SYGVNS. The CDR3 spans 17 residues. Trimming removed 6 bases from V and 2 bases from J; junction bases left unmatched: 7. The CDR3 loop reads CASRGLAGAWTTDTQYF. The CDR3 nucleotides are TGTGCCAGCAGGGGACTAGCGGGAGCCTGGACCACAGATACGCAGTATTTT.

J is TRBJ2-7 and V is TRBV28, with unresolved D. V lost 2 bases to trimming and J lost 2 bases, with 10 bases between them. CDR1 MDHEN and CDR2 SYDVKM come from the germline V gene. The CDR3 is 14 amino acids. CDR3 coding DNA: TGTGCCAGCAGTTTACCCCCTATGACCTACGAGCAGTACTTC. It encodes CASSLPPMTYEQYF.

About this clone: The junction differs from germline at one of its ends, possibly a read error. CDR3 region: CASSYETSGRLKRGDF. In DNA form, the CDR3 reads TGTGCCAGCAGCTACGAGACTAGCGGGAGACTAAAACGGGGGGACTTC. The chain combines TRBV3-1 (or the pseudogene TRBV3-2) with TRBJ2-7, with 12 bases identical to TRBD2. Germline-derived CDR1 and CDR2 are LGHDT and YNNKEL (reference sequence). The CDR3 is 16 residues long.

V is TRBV19 and J is TRBJ2-6; 7 nucleotides align to TRBD1. The CDR3 consists of 14 residues. The ends lost 6 bases at V and 3 bases at J; junction bases unmatched: 2. The germline V gene encodes CDR1 LNHDA and CDR2 SQIVND (reference sequence). The CDR3 loop reads CASRTGHGANVLTF. In nucleotides, the CDR3 is TGTGCCAGTAGGACAGGGCATGGGGCCAACGTCCTGACTTTC.

The rearrangement uses TRBV7-2 and TRBJ2-1; D is ambiguous. Trimming pared 1 base from V and 0 bases from J, leaving 7 bases between. The CDR3 runs to 15 residues. Germline V lookup: CDR1 SGHTA, CDR2 FQGNSA. In DNA form, the CDR3 reads TGTGCCAGCAGCTTAGGACAAGGCTCCTACAATGAGCAGTTCTTC. This gives the protein CASSLGQGSYNEQFF.

The chain couples TRBV5-1 to TRBJ2-7; maybe TRBD2 (6 bases). The germline V gene has CDR1 SGHRS and CDR2 YFSETQ. The V end lost 0 bases, the J end lost 4 bases, and 20 bases lay between the germline ends. The CDR3 has 17 amino acids. DNA of the CDR3: TGCGCCAGCAGCTTGGCCTCGAGCCCCGGGAGATCATACGAGCAGTACTTC. The encoded protein is CASSLASSPGRSYEQYF.

The chain joins TRBV2 to TRBJ2-7; 7 nucleotides match TRBD1. Germline V gene sequence: CDR1 SNHLY, CDR2 FYNNEI. The CDR3 sequence is 13 residues long. The trim removed 9 bases at V and 0 bases at J, leaving 5 bases unmatched. CDR3 protein: CASSRQGSYEQYF. The CDR3 DNA follows: TGTGCCAGTTCCCGACAGGGCTCCTACGAGCAGTACTTC.

This clone was seen a single time. The rearrangement joins TRBV30 to TRBJ2-7; 10 positions agree with TRBD1. The CDR3 spans 16 residues. V trimming: 0 bases; J trimming: 1 base; junction bases outside the gene matches: 6. In germline, CDR1 is GTSNPN, CDR2 SVGIG (reference sequence). CDR3 residues: CAWSVPGQGWSYEQYF. DNA for the CDR3: TGTGCCTGGAGTGTACCGGGACAGGGGTGGTCCTACGAGCAGTACTTC. The whole variable domain, filled in from reference TRBV30 and TRBJ2-7, reads SQTIHQWPATLVQPVGSPLSLECTVEGTSNPNLYWYRQAAGRGLQLLFYSVGIGQISSEVPQNLSASRPQDRQFILSSKKLLLSDSGFYLCAWSVPGQGWSYEQYFGPGTRLTVT.

V gene TRBV7-9 combines with J gene TRBJ2-1; a weak D match, TRBD2 (5 bases). The CDR3 is 16 residues long. With 4 bases removed from V and 0 bases from J, the gap between germline ends came to 13 bases. CDR1 SEHNR and CDR2 FQNEAQ come from the germline V gene (reference sequence). CDR3 residues: CASSSSKGSSYNEQFF. Written as DNA, the CDR3 is TGTGCCAGCAGCTCCAGTAAAGGGAGCTCCTACAATGAGCAGTTCTTC. The variable domain in full, with the rest retrieved from reference TRBV7-9 and TRBJ2-1, is DTGVSQNPRHKITKRGQNVTFRCDPISEHNRLYWYRQTLGQGPEFLTYFQNEAQLEKSRLLSDRFSAERPKGSFSTLEIQRTEQGDSAMYLCASSSSKGSSYNEQFFGPGTRLTVL.

The chain is built from TRBV7-9 and TRBJ1-2; no clear D gene. CDR3 length equals 14 residues. The V and J ends lost 8 bases and 4 bases respectively, with 17 bases between them. Germline V gene data show CDR1 as SEHNR and CDR2 as FQNEAQ (reference sequence). The CDR3 is CASEAQAGGYGYTF. The DNA for the CDR3 is TGTGCCAGCGAAGCACAAGCCGGCGGCTATGGCTACACCTTC.

This sequence joins TRBV7-9 and TRBJ2-5; 8 nucleotides align to TRBD1. CDR3 length: 19 residues. The ends lost 1 base at V and 2 bases at J; junction bases unmatched: 15. Germline V CDR1 and CDR2: SEHNR, FQNEAQ (reference sequence). As DNA, the CDR3 is TGTGCCAGCAGCTTAGGGGACAACCCCGGGACAGGACAACAAGAGACCCAGTACTTC. Translated: CASSLGDNPGTGQQETQYF. Drawing the rest from reference TRBV7-9 and TRBJ2-5, the complete variable domain is DTGVSQNPRHKITKRGQNVTFRCDPISEHNRLYWYRQTLGQGPEFLTYFQNEAQLEKSRLLSDRFSAERPKGSFSTLEIQRTEQGDSAMYLCASSLGDNPGTGQQETQYFGPGTRLLVL.

V is TRBV4-1 and J is TRBJ2-7; D might be TRBD2 (7 bases). This CDR3 has 15 amino acids. CDR1 and CDR2 (germline): MGHRA, YSYEKL. V was cut by 8 bases and J by 1 base, with 18 bases left in between. CDR3 loop: CASRLRGGGSYEQYF. The CDR3, as DNA: TGCGCCAGCCGACTCCGGGGAGGGGGGTCCTACGAGCAGTACTTC.

The rearrangement uses TRBV12-3 or TRBV12-4 and TRBJ1-6, with 10 positions matching TRBD1. The CDR3 runs to 12 residues. The J segment lost 10 bases and the V segment lost 6 bases, leaving 0 bases of the junction unmatched. CDR3: CASRGQGSPLHF. In DNA, the CDR3 is TGTGCCAGCAGGGGACAGGGGTCACCCCTCCACTTT.

This clone was seen a single time. The chain has TRBV19 and TRBJ2-7; the D gene is possibly TRBD1 (6 bases). This CDR3 is 14 amino acids long. V lost 2 bases and J lost 2, with 10 bases in between. CDR1 and CDR2 (germline): LNHDA, SQIVND (reference sequence). The CDR3 loop is CASSIQDRTYEQYF. The CDR3, as DNA: TGTGCCAGTAGTATACAGGACAGAACCTACGAGCAGTACTTC. The full variable domain, with the rest looked up from reference TRBV19 and TRBJ2-7, is DGGITQSPKYLFRKEGQNVTLSCEQNLNHDAMYWYRQDPGQGLRLIYYSQIVNDFQKGDIAEGYSVSREKKESFPLTVTSAQKNPTAFYLCASSIQDRTYEQYFGPGTRLTVT.

The chain recombines TRBV20-1 with TRBJ2-3; weak D call: TRBD1 (6 bases). Trimming removed 5 bases from V and 8 bases from J, with 11 bases in between. Germline CDR1 is DFQATT and CDR2 is SNEGSKA (reference sequence). This CDR3 is built from 11 residues. CDR3 residues: CSASGAVTQYF. CDR3 sequence (DNA): TGCAGTGCTTCAGGGGCAGTTACGCAGTATTTT.

V usage is TRBV19 and J usage is TRBJ1-2; 9 positions match TRBD1. Germline CDR1 LNHDA, CDR2 SQIVND (reference sequence). V was clipped by 6 bases and J by 7 bases; unmatched bases: 6. The CDR3 is made up of 13 amino acids. The CDR3 DNA reads TGTGCCAGTAGGCATACAGGGGGCTTTGGCTACACCTTC. It encodes CASRHTGGFGYTF.

The rearrangement links TRBV5-8 to TRBJ1-1, with 7 bases matching TRBD1. Germline V gene lookup returns CDR1 SGHTS and CDR2 YDEGEE. The CDR3 contains 13 residues. With V trimmed by 0 bases and J by 10 bases, 6 bases remained unmatched. The DNA for the CDR3 is TGTGCCAGCAGCTTGGTAGGGGGCCGGACAGCTTTCTTT. Its translation is CASSLVGGRTAFF.

The chain carries TRBV7-9 and TRBJ2-5; 12 nucleotides agree with TRBD2. The J segment lost 1 base and the V segment lost 6 bases, leaving 15 bases of the junction unmatched. CDR3 length equals 19 residues. CDR1 and CDR2 from the germline V gene are SEHNR and FQNEAQ (reference sequence). Here the CDR3 DNA reads TGTGCCAGCAGTCGACATTTCGGACTAGCGGGGAGGTTCCAAGAGACCCAGTACTTC. Protein product: CASSRHFGLAGRFQETQYF. Supplemented by reference TRBV7-9 and TRBJ2-5, the full variable domain reads DTGVSQNPRHKITKRGQNVTFRCDPISEHNRLYWYRQTLGQGPEFLTYFQNEAQLEKSRLLSDRFSAERPKGSFSTLEIQRTEQGDSAMYLCASSRHFGLAGRFQETQYFGPGTRLLVL.

The rearrangement links TRBV5-1 to TRBJ2-3; 10 positions match TRBD1. The V gene end was trimmed by 0 bases and the J gene end by 3 bases; junction bases not matched to a gene: 1. CDR3 length: 15 residues. Germline CDR1 is SGHRS and CDR2 is YFSETQ. The CDR3 reads CASSLGGQGTDTQYF. CDR3 DNA sequence: TGCGCCAGCAGCTTGGGGGGACAGGGGACAGATACGCAGTATTTT.

The genes are TRBV3-1 (or the pseudogene TRBV3-2) and TRBJ1-1; 10 nucleotides align to TRBD1. Germline V lookup: CDR1 LGHDT, CDR2 YNNKEL (reference sequence). V trimming: 0 bases; J trimming: 11 bases; junction bases outside the gene matches: 12. This CDR3 is built from 16 residues. CDR3 in amino acids: CASSQDSGQGGQRAFF. CDR3 DNA sequence: TGTGCCAGCAGCCAAGATTCCGGACAGGGGGGCCAACGGGCTTTCTTT.

The CDR3: CASSLALQSEAFF. The CDR3 coding sequence is TGTGCCAGCAGTTTAGCGCTCCAGTCTGAAGCTTTCTTT. The chain joins TRBV12-3 or TRBV12-4 to TRBJ1-1; D not certain. Trimming removed 0 bases from V and 6 bases from J, with 8 bases in between. The CDR3 contains 13 residues.